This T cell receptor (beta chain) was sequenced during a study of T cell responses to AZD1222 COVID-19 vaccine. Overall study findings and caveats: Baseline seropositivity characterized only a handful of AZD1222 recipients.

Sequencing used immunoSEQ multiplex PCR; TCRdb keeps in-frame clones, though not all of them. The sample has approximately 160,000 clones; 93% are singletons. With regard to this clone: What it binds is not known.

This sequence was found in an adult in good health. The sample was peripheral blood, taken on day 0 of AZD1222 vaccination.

The CDR3, as DNA: TGTGCCAGCGGCCAGCTCTATGGCTACACCTTC. Translation gives CASGQLYGYTF. The chain uses TRBV6-2 or TRBV6-3 and TRBJ1-2; D remains unclear. V lost 8 bases, J lost 4 bases, and 8 bases lay in between. This CDR3 is built from 11 residues. Germline V gene lookup returns CDR1 MNHEY and CDR2 SVGEGT.